What follows is one TCR beta chain and its context. Antigen: not known. This sample is part of a study of breast tumors, draining lymph nodes, adjacent tissues. Overall study results and limits: That most tumor T cells come from lymph nodes remained unproven. Tumor repertoires ranked between lymph nodes and nontumor tissue in diversity, with V and J gene preferences.

TCRdb re-analysed the multiplex PCR reads in MiXCR, keeping a single row per CDR3 protein. The table has 100,000 to 150,000 distinct CDR3 sequences, around 20% seen once. Losses at the gene ends were 5 bases for V and 0 bases for J; bases not matched to a gene: 11. This CDR3 has 19 amino acids. CDR1 KGHSH and CDR2 LQKENI come from the germline V gene. The lymph nodes were axillary draining lymph nodes from breast cancer patients. The TCR sequence derives from a female donor with breast cancer. Some clones in this sample may be carry-over from other donors' samples. This sequence joins TRBV18 and TRBJ2-6; 9 bases agree with TRBD2. Material for sequencing was axillary lymph node tissue. The CDR3 region has the DNA TGTGCCAGCTCAACACTGGGACTAGCTGTCCCCTCTGGGGCCAACGTCCTGACTTTC. Translated: CASSTLGLAVPSGANVLTF.